The entry below describes one TCR beta chain. The CDR3 runs 15 residues. The germline gives CDR1 MNHEY, CDR2 SMNVEV (reference sequence). Trimming removed 5 bases from V and 5 bases from J; junction bases left unmatched: 5. Terminally differentiated effector memory CD45RA+ cells were excluded from the naive CD8 cells, which were CD45RO-negative and positively selected for CCR7. The table came from immunoSEQ multiplex PCR; TCRdb's copy has only in-frame clones and leaves some out. The sample has about 2.1 million clones, over 85% seen once. This record belongs to a study of shared clonotypes between healthy human individuals.

The rearrangement links TRBV27 to TRBJ2-7, with 14 bases that match TRBD2. Sequenced sample: naive CD8+ T cells from PBMCs. The receptor's source is a man between 18 and 29 years old in good health. Some clones in this sample may be carry-over from other donors' samples. The CDR3 loop reads CASSRGTSGSNEQYF. DNA of the CDR3: TGTGCCAGCAGTCGTGGGACTAGCGGGAGTAACGAGCAGTACTTC.